The clone carrying this TCR beta chain was recorded once. Germline lookup yields CDR1 LNHDA and CDR2 SQIVND (reference sequence). CDR3 length: 16 residues. Trimming at V came to 5 bases and at J to 3 bases, leaving 7 bases not matched to a gene. Using immunoSEQ multiplex PCR, the repertoire was profiled, and TCRdb retains in-frame clones only, with some absent. The sample yields roughly 100,000 clones, over 80% seen once. These data come from a study of PD-L1 blockade in urothelial cancer. At the level of the study: Dosed intravenously at 1,200 mg every 3 weeks, atezolizumab was initiated by patients in the mid-2010s.

Described time point: peripheral blood 6 weeks after treatment start. Sequencing was performed on PBMCs, taken around atezolizumab (anti-PD-L1) treatment. This receptor was identified in a man between 65 and 79 years old with urothelial cancer. The rearrangement links TRBV19 to TRBJ1-1; 12 bases are a match to TRBD1. Here the CDR3 reads CASSSRDRGLYTEAFF. The CDR3 bases are TGTGCCAGTAGTTCCCGGGACAGGGGGCTGTACACTGAAGCTTTCTTT.